This is a list of T cell receptor beta chains from one sample in a study of blood T cell repertoires in COVID-19. The method was immunoSEQ multiplex PCR; TCRdb's version includes in-frame clones alone and lacks a portion of them. The sample contains approximately 110,000 clones, over 75% of which appear only once. The sample consisted of peripheral blood. The receptors here all came from a woman in her sixties or seventies who had recovered from COVID-19. The CDR3 runs from the conserved cysteine through the conserved F or W. The D gene is left open where the match is weak. The size entry is marked missing in some rows and otherwise reads once, few, many or a size class.

size: NA; J: TRBJ2-6; D: TRBD1; V: TRBV7-3; CDR3: CASSRDRDGANVLTF; DNA: TGTGCCAGCAGCCGCGACAGGGACGGGGCCAACGTCCTGACTTTC
size: few; J: TRBJ1-5; D: TRBD1; V: TRBV5-1; CDR3: CASSTGTGGNQPQHF; DNA: TGCGCCAGCAGCACCGGGACAGGGGGCAATCAGCCCCAGCATTTT
size: NA; J: TRBJ2-7; D: NA; V: TRBV28; CDR3: CASSFRVEQYF; DNA: TGTGCCAGCAGTTTTCGGGTCGAGCAGTACTTC
size: NA; J: TRBJ1-6; D: TRBD1; V: TRBV4-2; CDR3: CASSQDDRGNSPLHF; DNA: TGTGCCAGCAGCCAAGATGACAGGGGAAATTCACCCCTCCACTTT
size: NA; J: TRBJ2-1; D: NA; V: TRBV2; CDR3: CASMIGQNNEQFF; DNA: TGTGCCAGTATGATTGGACAGAACAATGAGCAGTTCTTC
size: NA; J: TRBJ2-3; D: NA; V: TRBV2; CDR3: CASRGGQITDTQYF; DNA: TGTGCCAGCAGGGGCGGACAAATCACAGATACGCAGTATTTT
size: NA; J: TRBJ1-1; D: NA; V: TRBV27; CDR3: CASSHGARVTEAFF; DNA: TGTGCCAGCTCTCATGGGGCCAGGGTGACTGAAGCTTTCTTT
size: NA; J: TRBJ2-7; D: TRBD2; V: TRBV5-1; CDR3: CASSPGLVDYEQYF; DNA: TGCGCCAGCAGTCCCGGACTAGTCGACTACGAGCAGTACTTC
size: NA; J: TRBJ2-7; D: NA; V: TRBV19; CDR3: CASGPPLPSYEQYF; DNA: TGTGCCAGTGGTCCCCCTCTACCCTCCTACGAGCAGTACTTC
size: NA; J: TRBJ2-1; D: NA; V: TRBV6-2/TRBV6-3; CDR3: CASSFINEQFF; DNA: TGTGCCAGCAGTTTTATCAATGAGCAGTTCTTC
size: NA; J: TRBJ2-7; D: NA; V: TRBV28; CDR3: CASSSPGAGIYEQYF; DNA: TGTGCCAGCAGTTCCCCAGGGGCCGGGATATACGAGCAGTACTTC
size: NA; J: TRBJ2-7; D: TRBD2; V: TRBV5-6; CDR3: CASSPGRDIYEQYF; DNA: TGTGCCAGCAGCCCCGGGAGGGACATCTACGAGCAGTACTTC
size: NA; J: TRBJ1-1; D: NA; V: TRBV18; CDR3: CASSPGRQNTEAFF; DNA: TGTGCCAGCTCACCGGGGAGACAGAACACTGAAGCTTTCTTT
size: NA; J: TRBJ2-1; D: TRBD2; V: TRBV5-1; CDR3: CASIDLAGEHNEQFF; DNA: TGCGCCAGCATCGACCTAGCGGGGGAACACAATGAGCAGTTCTTC
size: NA; J: TRBJ2-7; D: TRBD1; V: TRBV6-5; CDR3: CASSRDRVHEQYF; DNA: TGTGCCAGCAGTAGGGACAGGGTGCACGAGCAGTACTTC
size: NA; J: TRBJ1-5; D: NA; V: TRBV6-5; CDR3: CASSRGGNQPQHF; DNA: TGTGCCAGCAGTAGGGGTGGCAATCAGCCCCAGCATTTT
size: NA; J: TRBJ2-3; D: NA; V: TRBV28; CDR3: CASSPSGLDTQYF; DNA: TGTGCCAGCAGTCCCTCGGGACTCGATACGCAGTATTTT
size: NA; J: TRBJ2-2; D: NA; V: TRBV4-3; CDR3: CASSQEQNTGELFF; DNA: TGCGCCAGCAGCCAAGAACAAAACACCGGGGAGCTGTTTTTT
size: few; J: TRBJ2-2; D: TRBD1; V: TRBV7-3; CDR3: CASSFRTGDAGELFF; DNA: TGTGCCAGCAGCTTCAGGACAGGGGATGCCGGGGAGCTGTTTTTT
size: NA; J: TRBJ1-5; D: TRBD1; V: TRBV5-1; CDR3: CASRPDRGHSQPQHF; DNA: TGCGCCAGCAGACCGGACAGGGGGCATAGTCAGCCCCAGCATTTT
size: NA; J: TRBJ1-4; D: NA; V: TRBV25-1; CDR3: CASSELSDEKLFF; DNA: TGTGCCAGCAGTGAATTGTCCGATGAAAAACTGTTTTTT
size: NA; J: TRBJ2-3; D: TRBD1; V: TRBV12-3/TRBV12-4; CDR3: CASFRGSSDTQYF; DNA: TGTGCCAGCTTCAGGGGGTCTTCAGATACGCAGTATTTT
size: few; J: TRBJ1-5; D: NA; V: TRBV24-1; CDR3: CAVGGRINNQPQHF; DNA: TGTGCCGTCGGCGGGCGGATTAACAATCAGCCCCAGCATTTT
size: NA; J: TRBJ1-2; D: NA; V: TRBV15; CDR3: CATSRGSGNYGYTF; DNA: TGTGCCACCAGCAGAGGGTCCGGTAACTATGGCTACACCTTC
size: NA; J: TRBJ2-7; D: NA; V: TRBV6-5; CDR3: CASRPTRGQAYEQYF; DNA: TGTGCCAGCAGACCTACCAGAGGGCAAGCTTACGAGCAGTACTTC
size: NA; J: TRBJ2-1; D: NA; V: TRBV2; CDR3: CASRTRTSGYNEQFF; DNA: TGTGCCAGCAGAACCCGGACCTCAGGGTACAATGAGCAGTTCTTC
size: NA; J: TRBJ2-1; D: NA; V: TRBV3-1/TRBV3-2; CDR3: CASSLPGTPEQFF; DNA: TGTGCCAGCAGCTTACCAGGGACTCCCGAGCAGTTCTTC
size: NA; J: TRBJ2-3; D: TRBD2; V: TRBV7-2; CDR3: CASSTQSGGATDTQYF; DNA: TGTGCCAGCAGCACCCAAAGCGGGGGGGCCACAGATACGCAGTATTTT
size: NA; J: TRBJ1-5; D: TRBD1; V: TRBV7-9; CDR3: CASSSAGQGGNQPQHF; DNA: TGTGCCAGCAGCTCTGCCGGACAGGGGGGGAATCAGCCCCAGCATTTT
size: NA; J: TRBJ2-1; D: NA; V: TRBV7-2; CDR3: CASSLVGGLYNEQFF; DNA: TGTGCCAGCAGCTTAGTCGGGGGGCTCTACAATGAGCAGTTCTTC
size: once; J: TRBJ2-7; D: NA; V: TRBV2; CDR3: CASKLSWQGKNEQYF; DNA: TGTGCCAGCAAACTATCCTGGCAGGGGAAGAACGAGCAGTACTTC
size: NA; J: TRBJ2-1; D: NA; V: TRBV9; CDR3: CASSVESDLLGTGQFF; DNA: TGTGCCAGCAGCGTAGAATCCGACCTACTGGGGACTGGCCAGTTCTTC
size: NA; J: TRBJ1-2; D: NA; V: TRBV10-3; CDR3: CAISAQAFPRDGYTF; DNA: TGTGCCATCAGTGCGCAGGCCTTCCCCAGGGATGGCTACACCTTC
size: NA; J: TRBJ1-1; D: NA; V: TRBV3-1/TRBV3-2; CDR3: CASSPRQDTEAFF; DNA: TGTGCCAGCAGCCCCAGACAGGACACTGAAGCTTTCTTT
size: NA; J: TRBJ1-2; D: NA; V: TRBV5-1; CDR3: CASSLAQVHYGYTF; DNA: TGCGCCAGCAGCTTGGCACAGGTTCACTATGGCTACACCTTC
size: NA; J: TRBJ2-1; D: TRBD2; V: TRBV5-1; CDR3: CASSFLAGGQNEQFF; DNA: TGCGCCAGCAGCTTTCTAGCGGGAGGGCAGAATGAGCAGTTCTTC
size: NA; J: TRBJ2-7; D: NA; V: TRBV18; CDR3: CASSPLQVGIHEQYF; DNA: TGTGCCAGCTCACCACTTCAGGTTGGAATCCACGAGCAGTACTTC
size: NA; J: TRBJ1-2; D: TRBD1; V: TRBV2; CDR3: CASRDRGASYGYTF; DNA: TGTGCCAGCAGGGACAGGGGGGCTTCCTATGGCTACACCTTC
size: NA; J: TRBJ1-2; D: NA; V: TRBV6-2/TRBV6-3; CDR3: CASSAPRTAGGYTF; DNA: TGTGCCAGCAGTGCTCCACGGACAGCAGGCGGCTACACCTTC
size: NA; J: TRBJ2-1; D: TRBD2; V: TRBV6-4; CDR3: CASSDGGSSYNEQFF; DNA: TGTGCCAGCAGTGACGGCGGGAGCTCCTACAATGAGCAGTTCTTC
size: NA; J: TRBJ2-5; D: NA; V: TRBV5-1; CDR3: CASYKTEEETQYF; DNA: TGCGCCAGCTATAAGACAGAGGAAGAGACCCAGTACTTC
size: NA; J: TRBJ2-7; D: TRBD1; V: TRBV5-1; CDR3: CASSQGGEDREQYF; DNA: TGCGCCAGCAGCCAAGGGGGCGAGGATAGGGAGCAGTACTTC
size: few; J: TRBJ2-1; D: TRBD2; V: TRBV7-3; CDR3: CASSSSGGAYNEQFF; DNA: TGTGCCAGCAGCTCTAGCGGGGGGGCCTACAATGAGCAGTTCTTC
size: few; J: TRBJ1-2; D: TRBD1; V: TRBV28; CDR3: CASSLVETGWSSTF; DNA: TGTGCCAGCAGTTTGGTCGAGACAGGGTGGAGTTCCACCTTC
size: NA; J: TRBJ2-2; D: TRBD1; V: TRBV24-1; CDR3: CATSDTQGATGELFF; DNA: TGTGCCACCAGTGATACACAGGGGGCGACAGGGGAGCTGTTTTTT
size: NA; J: TRBJ2-3; D: TRBD1; V: TRBV24-1; CDR3: CATSGNRGLSTTDTQYF; DNA: TGTGCCACCAGTGGGAACAGGGGGCTATCAACCACAGATACGCAGTATTTT